This T cell receptor beta chain was identified during a study of T cell responses to AZD1222 COVID-19 vaccine. Study-wide findings and caveats: Spike-specific TCRs gained breadth and depth after people received two AZD1222 doses. Possibly, clonal diversity was underestimated; donors were largely white British and included more females.

For this clone: Its specificity is not known.

Germline V gene sequence: CDR1 LNHDA, CDR2 SQIVND (reference sequence). V shed 6 bases and J shed 8 bases, with 14 bases lying between them. There are 13 residues in the CDR3. The protocol was immunoSEQ multiplex PCR, while the TCRdb copy is restricted to in-frame clones and leaves out a portion. The sample consists of under 85,000 clones, around 90% of them appearing once. This sequence joins TRBV19 and TRBJ2-1; tentatively, D is TRBD1 or TRBD2 (5 bases each). The sequence was obtained from an adult in good health. The specimen was peripheral blood, collected on day 0 of AZD1222 vaccination. CDR3 sequence (DNA): TGTGCCAGTAGAGCGGCCAGGGACGATGAGCAGTTCTTC. Encoded protein: CASRAARDDEQFF.